This T cell receptor beta chain was recorded in a study of blood T cell repertoires in COVID-19. Looking at the study overall: Nucleic acid was either cDNA or gDNA, and it came from T cells, B-cell-depleted T cells, or PBMCs.

Trimming took 3 bases from V and 3 from J, leaving 8 bases between them. The CDR3 loop spans 14 amino acids. The germline CDR1 and CDR2 sequences are MNHNS and SASEGT. Participants were aged roughly 18 to 90 years, lived in around 25 US areas, and enrolled virtually. Cohort placement rested on clinical history that participants reported themselves. Per the original data handling: Nucleated cell number was recorded as an estimate derived from reference gene primer amplification. TCRdb's copy holds only in-frame clones and misses some; the assay was immunoSEQ multiplex PCR. V and J calls and clone size are as listed in that table; D and trimming were resolved from the DNA. This table has over 250,000 clones, less than 90% appearing once.

The chain recombines TRBV6-1 with TRBJ1-4; D is possibly TRBD1 (5 bases). Sequencing was carried out using PBMCs or T cells enriched from blood (not recorded which). The receptor's source is a woman aged 45-60 years who had recovered from COVID-19. CDR3 protein: CASSEGGANEKLFF. The CDR3 DNA reads as TGTGCCAGCAGTGAGGGGGGTGCTAATGAAAAACTGTTTTTT.